This T cell receptor beta chain was documented in a study of OX40 agonist ivuxolimab in advanced cancers. Study results and limitations: By week 6 at 0.1 to 3.0 mg/kg, blood CD4+ and CD8+ T cells had expanded clonally.

Some clones are missing from TCRdb's copy, which holds only in-frame ones; the method was immunoSEQ multiplex PCR. The sample shows over 60,000 clones, about 93% of them seen only once. To note about this clone: Its antigen remains unidentified.

Trimming removed 6 bases at V and 1 base at J, with 19 bases between. Germline values: CDR1 MNHEY, CDR2 SMNVEV (reference sequence). The CDR3 length is 18 residues. Sequenced here: CD4+ or CD8+ T cells sorted from blood, sampled in a trial of the OX40 agonist ivuxolimab. The sequence was collected from an adult with an advanced solid tumor such as melanoma, head and neck, liver or kidney cancer. The chain uses TRBV27 and TRBJ2-6; D not resolved. Here the CDR3 reads CASSSALPRMSGANVLTF. The CDR3 bases are TGTGCCAGCAGCTCCGCACTCCCCAGGATGTCTGGGGCCAACGTCCTGACTTTC.